This T cell receptor (beta chain) was recovered during a study of Ad26.COV2.S vaccination and SARS-CoV-2 variants. The CDR3 runs to 14 residues. In germline, CDR1 is MNHEY, CDR2 SVGEGT. The V gene end was trimmed by 6 bases and the J gene end by 5 bases; junction bases not matched to a gene: 7. Method: immunoSEQ multiplex PCR; TCRdb's copy keeps in-frame clones and lacks some. The sample has roughly 100,000 clones; 60% to 85% are singletons. On this clone itself: Its antigen is unidentified.

Study-level points and caveats: Total responses of T cells may have been underestimated by the analyses of TCR breadth and depth. Vaccinated and placebo-treated recipients had similar non-spike TCR breadth.

This clonotype originated in a human donor who had recovered from COVID-19. This rearrangement joins TRBV6-2 or TRBV6-3 to TRBJ2-4; TRBD1 matches at 7 bases. The starting material was peripheral blood, obtained after recovery from COVID-19. The CDR3 region has the DNA TGTGCCAGCAGCCTACAGGGGCGCCAAAACATTCAGTACTTC. This encodes CASSLQGRQNIQYF.